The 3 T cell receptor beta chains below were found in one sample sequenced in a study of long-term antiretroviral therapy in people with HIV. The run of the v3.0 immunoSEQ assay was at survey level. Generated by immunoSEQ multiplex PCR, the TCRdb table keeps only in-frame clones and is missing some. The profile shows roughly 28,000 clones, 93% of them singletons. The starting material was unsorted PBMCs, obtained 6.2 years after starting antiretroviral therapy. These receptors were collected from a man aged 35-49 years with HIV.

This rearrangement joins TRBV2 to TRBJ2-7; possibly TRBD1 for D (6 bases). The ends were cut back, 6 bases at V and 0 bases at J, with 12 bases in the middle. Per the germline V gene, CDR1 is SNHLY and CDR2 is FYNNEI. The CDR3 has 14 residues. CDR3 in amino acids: CASRWQGPSYEQYF. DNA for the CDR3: TGTGCCAGCAGATGGCAGGGGCCCTCCTACGAGCAGTACTTC. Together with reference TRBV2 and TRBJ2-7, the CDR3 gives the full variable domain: EPEVTQTPSHQVTQMGQEVILRCVPISNHLYFYWYRQILGQKVEFLVSFYNNEISEKSEIFDDQFSVERPDGSNFTLKIRSTKLEDSAMYFCASRWQGPSYEQYFGPGTRLTVT.

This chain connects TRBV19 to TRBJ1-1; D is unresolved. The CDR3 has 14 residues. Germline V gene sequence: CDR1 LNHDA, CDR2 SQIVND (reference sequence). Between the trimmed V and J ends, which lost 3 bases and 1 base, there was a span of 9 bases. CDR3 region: CASSIWTANTEAFF. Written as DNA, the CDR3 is TGTGCCAGTAGTATTTGGACGGCGAACACTGAAGCTTTCTTT.

Here the CDR3 reads CASSRQAVSGNQPQHF. In nucleotides, the CDR3 is TGTGCCAGCAGCCGACAGGCAGTGTCGGGCAATCAGCCCCAGCATTTT. The chain uses TRBV5-6 and TRBJ1-5; D is possibly TRBD1 (6 bases). The V gene's germline CDR1 is SGHDT and CDR2 YYEEEE. Trimming pared 4 bases from V and 2 bases from J, leaving 16 bases between. This CDR3 spans 16 amino acids.